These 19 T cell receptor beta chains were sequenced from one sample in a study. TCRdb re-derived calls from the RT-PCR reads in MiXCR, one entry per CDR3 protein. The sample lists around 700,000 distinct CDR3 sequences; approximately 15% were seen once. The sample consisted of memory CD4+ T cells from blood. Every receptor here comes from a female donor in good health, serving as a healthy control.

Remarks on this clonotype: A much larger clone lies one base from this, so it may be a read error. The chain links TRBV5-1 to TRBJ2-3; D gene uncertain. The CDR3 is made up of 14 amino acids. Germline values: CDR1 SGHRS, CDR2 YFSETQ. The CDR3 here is CASSLERPTNTQYF. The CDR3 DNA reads TGCGCCAGCAGCTTGGAGCGCCCCACAAATACGCAGTATTTT.

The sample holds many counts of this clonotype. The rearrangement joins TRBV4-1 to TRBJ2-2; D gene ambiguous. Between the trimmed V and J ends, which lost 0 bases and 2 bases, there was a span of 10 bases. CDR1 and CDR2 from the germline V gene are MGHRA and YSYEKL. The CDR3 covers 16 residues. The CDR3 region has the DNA TGCGCCAGCAGCCAAGATATACGACGAAACACCGGGGAGCTGTTTTTT. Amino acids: CASSQDIRRNTGELFF.

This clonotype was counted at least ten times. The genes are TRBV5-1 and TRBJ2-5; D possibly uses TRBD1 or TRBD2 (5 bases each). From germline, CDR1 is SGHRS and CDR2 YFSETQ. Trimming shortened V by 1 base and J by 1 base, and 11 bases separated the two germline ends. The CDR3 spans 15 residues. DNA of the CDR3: TGCGCCAGCAGCTTGCCCCCGGGGCCCCAAGAGACCCAGTACTTC. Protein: CASSLPPGPQETQYF.

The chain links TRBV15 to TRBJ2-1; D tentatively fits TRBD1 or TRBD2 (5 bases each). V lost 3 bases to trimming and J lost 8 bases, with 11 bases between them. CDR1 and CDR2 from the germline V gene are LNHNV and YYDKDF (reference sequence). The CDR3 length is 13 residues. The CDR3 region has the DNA TGTGCCACCAGCAGTGGGGGAAGCGATGAGCAGTTCTTC. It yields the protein CATSSGGSDEQFF.

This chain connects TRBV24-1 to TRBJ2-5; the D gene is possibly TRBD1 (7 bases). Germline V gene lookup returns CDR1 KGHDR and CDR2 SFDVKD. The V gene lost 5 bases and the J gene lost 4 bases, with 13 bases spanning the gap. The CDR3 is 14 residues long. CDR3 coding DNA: TGTGCCACCAGTGCGGGTCAGGGGGGAGAGACCCAGTACTTC. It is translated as CATSAGQGGETQYF.

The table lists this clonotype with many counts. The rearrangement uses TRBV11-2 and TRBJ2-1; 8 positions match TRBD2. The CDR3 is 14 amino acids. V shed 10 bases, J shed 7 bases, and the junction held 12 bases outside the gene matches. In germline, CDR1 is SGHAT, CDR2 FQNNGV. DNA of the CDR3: TGTGCCACTGGTCGGCGGGAGGTTGTGAATGAGCAGTTCTTC. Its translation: CATGRREVVNEQFF.

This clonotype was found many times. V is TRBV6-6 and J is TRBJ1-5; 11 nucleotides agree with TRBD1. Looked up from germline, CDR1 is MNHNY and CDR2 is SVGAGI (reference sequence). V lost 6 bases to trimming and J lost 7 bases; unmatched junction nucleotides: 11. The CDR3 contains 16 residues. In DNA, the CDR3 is TGTGCCAGCAGAACAGGACAGGGGGCGATCTACCAGCCCCAGCATTTT. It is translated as CASRTGQGAIYQPQHF.

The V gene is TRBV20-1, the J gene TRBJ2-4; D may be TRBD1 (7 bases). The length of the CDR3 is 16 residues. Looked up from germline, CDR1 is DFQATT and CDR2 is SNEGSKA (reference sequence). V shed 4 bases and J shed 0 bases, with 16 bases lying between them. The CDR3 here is CSATTRDSLAKNIQYF. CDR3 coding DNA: TGCAGTGCTACGACTAGGGACAGTCTAGCCAAAAACATTCAGTACTTC.

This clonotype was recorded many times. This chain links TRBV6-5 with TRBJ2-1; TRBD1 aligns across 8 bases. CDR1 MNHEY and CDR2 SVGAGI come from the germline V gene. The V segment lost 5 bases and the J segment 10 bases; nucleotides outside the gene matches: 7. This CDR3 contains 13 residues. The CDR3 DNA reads TGTGCCAGCAGTACAGGACAGGGAGGCGAGCAGTTCTTC. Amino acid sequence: CASSTGQGGEQFF.

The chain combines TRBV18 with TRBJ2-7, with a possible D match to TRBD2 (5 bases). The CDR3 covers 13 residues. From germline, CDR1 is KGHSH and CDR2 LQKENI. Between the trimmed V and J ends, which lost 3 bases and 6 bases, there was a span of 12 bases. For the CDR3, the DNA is TGTGCCAGCTCACCCGAGTGGACTTCCGAGCAGTACTTC. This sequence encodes CASSPEWTSEQYF.

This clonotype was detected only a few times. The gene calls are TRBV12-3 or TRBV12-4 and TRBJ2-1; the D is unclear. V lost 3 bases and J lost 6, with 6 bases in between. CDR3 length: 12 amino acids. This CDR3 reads CASSFFTNEQFF. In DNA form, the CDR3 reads TGTGCCAGCAGTTTTTTTACCAATGAGCAGTTCTTC.

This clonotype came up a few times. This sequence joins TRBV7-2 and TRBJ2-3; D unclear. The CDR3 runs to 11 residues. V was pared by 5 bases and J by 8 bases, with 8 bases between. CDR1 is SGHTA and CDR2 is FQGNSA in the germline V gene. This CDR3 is CASSPPGTQYF. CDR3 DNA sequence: TGTGCCAGCAGCCCCCCCGGTACGCAGTATTTT.

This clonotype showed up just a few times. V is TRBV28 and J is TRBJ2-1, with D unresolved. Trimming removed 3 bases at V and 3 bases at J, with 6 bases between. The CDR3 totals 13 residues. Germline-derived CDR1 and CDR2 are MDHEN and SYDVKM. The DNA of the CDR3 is TGTGCCAGCAGTTTCCCGCACTACAATGAGCAGTTCTTC. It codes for CASSFPHYNEQFF.

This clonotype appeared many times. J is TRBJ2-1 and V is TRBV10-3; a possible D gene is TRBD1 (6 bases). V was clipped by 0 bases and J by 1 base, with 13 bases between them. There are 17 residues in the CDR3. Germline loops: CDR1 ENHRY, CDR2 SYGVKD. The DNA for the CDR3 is TGTGCCATCAGTGAGTCGCAGGGGATAGGATCCTACAATGAGCAGTTCTTC. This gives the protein CAISESQGIGSYNEQFF.

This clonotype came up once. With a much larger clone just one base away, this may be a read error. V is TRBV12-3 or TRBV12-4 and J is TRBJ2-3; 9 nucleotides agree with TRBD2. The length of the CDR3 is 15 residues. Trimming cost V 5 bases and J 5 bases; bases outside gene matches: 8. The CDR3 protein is CASSEGLARRDTQYF. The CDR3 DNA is TGTGCCAGCAGTGAGGGACTAGCCCGCAGAGATACGCAGTATTTT.

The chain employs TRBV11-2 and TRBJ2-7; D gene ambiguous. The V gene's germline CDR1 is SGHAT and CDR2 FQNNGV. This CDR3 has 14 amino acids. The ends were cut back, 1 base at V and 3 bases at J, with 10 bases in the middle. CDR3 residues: CASSLGQHIYEQYF. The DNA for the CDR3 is TGTGCCAGCAGCTTAGGCCAGCATATCTACGAGCAGTACTTC.

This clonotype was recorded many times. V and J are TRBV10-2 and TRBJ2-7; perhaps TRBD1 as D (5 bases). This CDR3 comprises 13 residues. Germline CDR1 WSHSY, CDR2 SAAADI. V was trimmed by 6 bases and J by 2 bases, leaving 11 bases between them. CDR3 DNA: TGCGCCAGCAGAAAAGACAGAACCTACGAGCAGTACTTC. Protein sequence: CASRKDRTYEQYF.

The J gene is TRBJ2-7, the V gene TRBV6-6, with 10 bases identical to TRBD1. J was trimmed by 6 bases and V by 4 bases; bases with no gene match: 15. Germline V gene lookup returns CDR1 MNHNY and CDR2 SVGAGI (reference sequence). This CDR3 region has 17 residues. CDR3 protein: CASSSYGSGTGAPEQYF. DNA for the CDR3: TGTGCCAGCAGTTCCTACGGATCCGGGACAGGGGCCCCCGAGCAGTACTTC.

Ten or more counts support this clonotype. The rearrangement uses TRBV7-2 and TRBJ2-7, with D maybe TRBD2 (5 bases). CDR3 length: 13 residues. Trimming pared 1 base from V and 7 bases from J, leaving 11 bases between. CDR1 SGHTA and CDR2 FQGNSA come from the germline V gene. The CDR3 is CASSLVQEREQYF. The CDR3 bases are TGTGCCAGCAGCTTAGTTCAAGAGCGGGAGCAGTACTTC.